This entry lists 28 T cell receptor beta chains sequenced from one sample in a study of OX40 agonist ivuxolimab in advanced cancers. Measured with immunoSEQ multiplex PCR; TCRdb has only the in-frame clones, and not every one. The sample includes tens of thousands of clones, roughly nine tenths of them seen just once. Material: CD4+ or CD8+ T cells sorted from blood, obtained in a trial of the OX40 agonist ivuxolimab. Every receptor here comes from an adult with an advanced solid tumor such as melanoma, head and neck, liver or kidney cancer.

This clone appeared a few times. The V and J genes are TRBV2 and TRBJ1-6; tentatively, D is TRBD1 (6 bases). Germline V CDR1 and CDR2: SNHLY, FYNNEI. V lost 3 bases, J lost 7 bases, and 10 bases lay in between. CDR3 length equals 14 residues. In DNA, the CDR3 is TGTGCCAGCAGTGAGGAGGGGGAAAATTCACCCCTCCACTTT. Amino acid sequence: CASSEEGENSPLHF.

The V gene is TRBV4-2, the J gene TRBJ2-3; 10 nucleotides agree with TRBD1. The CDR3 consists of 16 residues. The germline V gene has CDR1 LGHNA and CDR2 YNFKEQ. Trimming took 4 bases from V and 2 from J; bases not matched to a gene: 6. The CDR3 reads CASSPATGGNTDTQYF. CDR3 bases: TGTGCCAGCAGCCCCGCGACAGGGGGCAACACAGATACGCAGTATTTT.

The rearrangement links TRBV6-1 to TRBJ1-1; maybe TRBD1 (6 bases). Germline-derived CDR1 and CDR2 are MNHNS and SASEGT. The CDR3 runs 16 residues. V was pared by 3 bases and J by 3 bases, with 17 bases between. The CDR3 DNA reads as TGTGCCAGCAGTGATCGAGGGGGGGGCGCGGACACTGAAGCTTTCTTT. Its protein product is CASSDRGGGADTEAFF.

CDR3 sequence reads: CASSYDHYNEQFF. CDR3 coding DNA: TGTGCCAGTAGTTATGACCACTACAATGAGCAGTTCTTC. The rearrangement links TRBV19 to TRBJ2-1; D is unresolved. Deletions cut 5 bases from V and 3 bases from J, with 8 bases between. CDR1 and CDR2 from the germline V gene are LNHDA and SQIVND (reference sequence). The CDR3 length is 13 residues.

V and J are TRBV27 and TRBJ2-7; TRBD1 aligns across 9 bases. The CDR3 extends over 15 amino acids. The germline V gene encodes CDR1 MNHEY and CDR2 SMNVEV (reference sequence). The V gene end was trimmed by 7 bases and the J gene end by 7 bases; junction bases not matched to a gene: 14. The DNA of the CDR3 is TGTGCCAGCAAGGCCCTTGGGACAGGGTCTTTTGAGCAGTACTTC. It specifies CASKALGTGSFEQYF.

The CDR3 DNA reads TGCGCCAGCAGCCCAGGGACAGGGCTGAGGGAAGCTTTCTTT. It is translated as CASSPGTGLREAFF. The chain links TRBV5-1 to TRBJ1-1, with 9 bases matching TRBD1. Germline V gene lookup returns CDR1 SGHRS and CDR2 YFSETQ. The CDR3 runs 14 residues. V shed 4 bases and J 8 bases; nucleotides not matched to a gene: 9. Using reference TRBV5-1 and TRBJ1-1 for the parts outside the CDR3, the full variable domain is KAGVTQTPRYLIKTRGQQVTLSCSPISGHRSVSWYQQTPGQGLQFLFEYFSETQRNKGNFPGRFSGRQFSNSRSEMNVSTLELGDSALYLCASSPGTGLREAFFGQGTRLTVV.

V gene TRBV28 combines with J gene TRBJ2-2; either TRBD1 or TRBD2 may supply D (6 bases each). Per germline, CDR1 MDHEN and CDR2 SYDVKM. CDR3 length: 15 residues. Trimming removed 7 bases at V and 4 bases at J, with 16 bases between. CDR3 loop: CASTRRGEVTGELFF. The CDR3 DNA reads TGTGCCAGCACCCGGAGGGGGGAGGTCACCGGGGAGCTGTTTTTT. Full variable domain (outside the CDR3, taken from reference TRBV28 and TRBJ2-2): DVKVTQSSRYLVKRTGEKVFLECVQDMDHENMFWYRQDPGLGLRLIYFSYDVKMKEKGDIPEGYSVSREKKERFSLILESASTNQTSMYLCASTRRGEVTGELFFGEGSRLTVL.

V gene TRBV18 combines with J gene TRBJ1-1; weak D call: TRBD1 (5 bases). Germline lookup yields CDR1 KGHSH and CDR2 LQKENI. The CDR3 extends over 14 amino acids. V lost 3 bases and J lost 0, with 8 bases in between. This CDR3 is CASSPGTVNTEAFF. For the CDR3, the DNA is TGTGCCAGCTCACCCGGGACGGTGAACACTGAAGCTTTCTTT.

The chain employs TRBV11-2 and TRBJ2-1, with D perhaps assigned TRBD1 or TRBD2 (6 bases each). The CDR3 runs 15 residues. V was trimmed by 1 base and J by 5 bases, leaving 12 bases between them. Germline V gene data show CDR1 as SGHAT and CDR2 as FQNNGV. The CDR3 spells CASSLAGGTNNEQFF. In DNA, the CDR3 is TGTGCCAGCAGCTTAGCCGGGGGCACTAACAATGAGCAGTTCTTC.

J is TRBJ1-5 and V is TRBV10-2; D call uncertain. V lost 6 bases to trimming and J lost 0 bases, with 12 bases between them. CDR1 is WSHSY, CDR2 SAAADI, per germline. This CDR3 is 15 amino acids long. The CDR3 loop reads CASRSAEPSNQPQHF. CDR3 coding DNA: TGCGCCAGCAGGTCCGCCGAACCTAGCAATCAGCCCCAGCATTTT.

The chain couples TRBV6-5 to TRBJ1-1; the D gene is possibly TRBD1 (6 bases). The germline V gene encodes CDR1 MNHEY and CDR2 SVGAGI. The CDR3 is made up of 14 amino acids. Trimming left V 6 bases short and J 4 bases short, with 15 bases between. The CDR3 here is CASSSETGATEAFF. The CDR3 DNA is TGTGCCAGCAGCTCCGAGACAGGAGCCACTGAAGCTTTCTTT.

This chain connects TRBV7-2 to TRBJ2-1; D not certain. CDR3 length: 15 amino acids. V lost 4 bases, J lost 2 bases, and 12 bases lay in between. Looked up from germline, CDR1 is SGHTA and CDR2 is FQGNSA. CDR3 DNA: TGTGCCAGCAGCTCAGACGGCAGCCCCTACAATGAGCAGTTCTTC. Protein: CASSSDGSPYNEQFF.

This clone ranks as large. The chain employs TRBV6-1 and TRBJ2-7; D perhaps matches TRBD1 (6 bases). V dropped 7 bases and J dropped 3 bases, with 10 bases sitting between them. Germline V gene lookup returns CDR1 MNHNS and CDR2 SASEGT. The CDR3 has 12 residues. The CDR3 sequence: CASKGVVYEQYF. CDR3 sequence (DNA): TGTGCCAGCAAGGGGGTGGTCTACGAGCAGTACTTC.

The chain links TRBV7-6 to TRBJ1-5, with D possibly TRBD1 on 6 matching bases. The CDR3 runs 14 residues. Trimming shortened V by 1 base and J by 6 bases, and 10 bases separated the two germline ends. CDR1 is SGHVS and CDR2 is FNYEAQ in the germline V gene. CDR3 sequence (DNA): TGTGCCAGCAGCTTAGGGGGGGCGGTTCAGCCCCAGCATTTT. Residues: CASSLGGAVQPQHF.

In DNA form, the CDR3 reads TGTGCCAGCAGCTTTACGGGTCACACCGGGGAGCTGTTTTTT. It yields the protein CASSFTGHTGELFF. The chain combines TRBV7-3 with TRBJ2-2; D is uncertain. Trimming pared 3 bases from V and 3 bases from J, leaving 8 bases between. The germline V gene has CDR1 SGHTA and CDR2 FQGTGA. This CDR3 is built from 14 residues.

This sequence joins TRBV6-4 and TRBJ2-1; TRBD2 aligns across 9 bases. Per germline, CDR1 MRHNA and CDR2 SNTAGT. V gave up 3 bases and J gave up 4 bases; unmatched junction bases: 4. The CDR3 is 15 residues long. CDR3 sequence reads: CASSESSGEYNEQFF. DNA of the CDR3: TGTGCCAGCAGTGAGTCTAGCGGGGAGTACAATGAGCAGTTCTTC.

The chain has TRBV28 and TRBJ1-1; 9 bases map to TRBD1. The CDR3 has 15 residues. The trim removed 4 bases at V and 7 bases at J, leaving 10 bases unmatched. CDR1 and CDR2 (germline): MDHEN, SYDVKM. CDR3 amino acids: CASSSPGQGIGEAFF. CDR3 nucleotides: TGTGCCAGCAGTTCACCGGGACAGGGTATTGGTGAAGCTTTCTTT.

CDR3 protein: CASSLSTVQRGGRDTQYF. The CDR3, as DNA: TGTGCCAGCAGTTTATCGACGGTCCAGCGGGGGGGCCGGGATACGCAGTATTTT. V usage is TRBV28 and J usage is TRBJ2-3, with 10 bases matching TRBD2. Germline-derived CDR1 and CDR2 are MDHEN and SYDVKM. This CDR3 has 18 residues. Losses at the gene ends were 1 base for V and 6 bases for J; bases not matched to a gene: 13.

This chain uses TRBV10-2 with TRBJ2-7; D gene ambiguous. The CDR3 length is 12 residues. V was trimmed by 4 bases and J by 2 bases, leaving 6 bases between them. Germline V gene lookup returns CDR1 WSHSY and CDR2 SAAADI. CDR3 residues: CASSVTAYEQYF. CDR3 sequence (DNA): TGCGCCAGCAGTGTTACCGCCTACGAGCAGTACTTC.

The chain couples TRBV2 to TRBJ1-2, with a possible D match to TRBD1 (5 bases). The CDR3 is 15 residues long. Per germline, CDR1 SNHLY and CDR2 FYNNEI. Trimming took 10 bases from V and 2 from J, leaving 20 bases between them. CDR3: CATRDLLTDNYGYTF. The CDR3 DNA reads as TGTGCCACTCGTGACCTTTTGACAGACAACTATGGCTACACCTTC.

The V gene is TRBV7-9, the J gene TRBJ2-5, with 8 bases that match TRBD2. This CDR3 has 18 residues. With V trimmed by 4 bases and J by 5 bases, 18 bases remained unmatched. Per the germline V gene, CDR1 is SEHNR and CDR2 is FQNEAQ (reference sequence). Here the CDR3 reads CASSSLEAGVWGAETQYF. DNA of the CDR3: TGTGCCAGCAGCTCCCTGGAAGCGGGGGTCTGGGGGGCGGAGACCCAGTACTTC.

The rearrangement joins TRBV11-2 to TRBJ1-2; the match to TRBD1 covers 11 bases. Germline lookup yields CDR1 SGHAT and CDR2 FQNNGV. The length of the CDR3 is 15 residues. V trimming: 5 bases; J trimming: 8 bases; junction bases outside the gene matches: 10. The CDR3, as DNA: TGTGCCAGCAGCACCCCGGACAGGGGGCTTGGCGGCTACACCTTC. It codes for CASSTPDRGLGGYTF.

CDR3 nucleotide sequence: TGTGCCAGTTCTAATCAGCCCCAGCATTTT. It encodes CASSNQPQHF. The rearrangement links TRBV19 to TRBJ1-5; no reliable D call. V was pared by 8 bases and J by 4 bases, with 3 bases between. The CDR3 totals 10 residues. Germline values: CDR1 LNHDA, CDR2 SQIVND (reference sequence).

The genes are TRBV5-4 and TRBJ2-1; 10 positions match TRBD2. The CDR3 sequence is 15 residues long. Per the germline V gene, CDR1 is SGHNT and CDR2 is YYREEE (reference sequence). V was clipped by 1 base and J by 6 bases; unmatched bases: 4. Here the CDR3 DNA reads TGTGCCAGCAGCTTGTCTAGCGGGGGACTCAATGAGCAGTTCTTC. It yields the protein CASSLSSGGLNEQFF.

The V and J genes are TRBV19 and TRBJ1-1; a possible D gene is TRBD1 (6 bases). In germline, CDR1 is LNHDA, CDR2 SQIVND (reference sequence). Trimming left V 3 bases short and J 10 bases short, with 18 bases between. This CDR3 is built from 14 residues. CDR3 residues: CASSIQGSPYGAFF. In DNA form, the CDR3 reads TGTGCCAGTAGTATCCAGGGGTCCCCTTATGGAGCTTTCTTT.

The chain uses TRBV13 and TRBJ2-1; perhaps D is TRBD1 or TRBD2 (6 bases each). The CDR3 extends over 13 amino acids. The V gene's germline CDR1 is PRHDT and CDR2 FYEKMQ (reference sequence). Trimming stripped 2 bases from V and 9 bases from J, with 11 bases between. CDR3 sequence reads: CASSLLGGVEQFF. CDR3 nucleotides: TGTGCCAGCAGCTTATTGGGGGGCGTTGAGCAGTTCTTC.

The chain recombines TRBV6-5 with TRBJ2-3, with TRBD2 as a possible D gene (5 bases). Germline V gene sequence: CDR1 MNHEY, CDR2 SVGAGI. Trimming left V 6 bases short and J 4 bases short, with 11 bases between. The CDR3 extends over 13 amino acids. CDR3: CASSLNSADTQYF. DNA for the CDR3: TGTGCCAGCAGCCTCAATAGCGCAGATACGCAGTATTTT.

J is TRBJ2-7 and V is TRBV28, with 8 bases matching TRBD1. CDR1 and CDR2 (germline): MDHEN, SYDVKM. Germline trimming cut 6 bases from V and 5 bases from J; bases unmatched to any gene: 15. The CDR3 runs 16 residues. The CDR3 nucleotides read TGTGCCAGCAGCCAATTAGCAGGGGGCAATGAGGACGAGCAGTACTTC. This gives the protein CASSQLAGGNEDEQYF.